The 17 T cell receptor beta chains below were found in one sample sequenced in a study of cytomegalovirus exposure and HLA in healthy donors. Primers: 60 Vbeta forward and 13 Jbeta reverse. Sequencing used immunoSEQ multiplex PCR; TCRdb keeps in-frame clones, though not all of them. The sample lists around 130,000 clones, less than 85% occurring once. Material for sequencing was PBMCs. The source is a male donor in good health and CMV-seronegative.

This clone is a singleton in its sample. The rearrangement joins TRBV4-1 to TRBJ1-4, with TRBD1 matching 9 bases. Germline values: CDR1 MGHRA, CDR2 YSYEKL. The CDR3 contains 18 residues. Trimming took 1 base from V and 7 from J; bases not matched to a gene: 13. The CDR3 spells CASSQVYTTGQGIEKLFF. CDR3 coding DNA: TGCGCCAGCAGCCAAGTTTATACGACGGGACAGGGTATTGAAAAACTGTTTTTT.

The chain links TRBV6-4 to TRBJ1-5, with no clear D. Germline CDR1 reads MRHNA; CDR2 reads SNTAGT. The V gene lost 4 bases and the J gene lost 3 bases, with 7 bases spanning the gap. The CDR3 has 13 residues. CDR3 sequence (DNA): TGTGCCAGCAGTGTCGGGGACAATCAGCCCCAGCATTTT. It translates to CASSVGDNQPQHF.

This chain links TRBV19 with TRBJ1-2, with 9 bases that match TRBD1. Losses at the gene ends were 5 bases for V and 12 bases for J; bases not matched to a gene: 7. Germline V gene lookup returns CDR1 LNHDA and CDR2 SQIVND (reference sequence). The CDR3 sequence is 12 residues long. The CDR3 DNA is TGTGCCAGTAGTGACCGGACAGGGGAAAACACCTTC. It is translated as CASSDRTGENTF.

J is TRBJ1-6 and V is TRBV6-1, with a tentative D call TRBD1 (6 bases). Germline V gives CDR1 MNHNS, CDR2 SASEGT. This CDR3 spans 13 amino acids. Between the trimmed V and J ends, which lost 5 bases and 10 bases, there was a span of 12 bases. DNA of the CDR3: TGTGCCAGCAGTTCACAGGGCGCATCACCCCTCCACTTT. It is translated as CASSSQGASPLHF.

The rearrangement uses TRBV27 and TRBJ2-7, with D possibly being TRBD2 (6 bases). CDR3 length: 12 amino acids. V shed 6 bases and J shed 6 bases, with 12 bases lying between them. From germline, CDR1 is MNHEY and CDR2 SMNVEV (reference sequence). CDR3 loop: CASRGLGSEQYF. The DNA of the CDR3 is TGTGCCAGCAGGGGCCTCGGGAGCGAGCAGTACTTC.

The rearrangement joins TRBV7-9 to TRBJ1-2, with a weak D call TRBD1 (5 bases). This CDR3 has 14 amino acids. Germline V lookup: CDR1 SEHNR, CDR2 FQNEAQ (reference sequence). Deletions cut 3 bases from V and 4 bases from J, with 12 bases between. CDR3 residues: CASSLGYRLYGYTF. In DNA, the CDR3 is TGTGCCAGCAGCTTGGGGTACAGGCTCTATGGCTACACCTTC.

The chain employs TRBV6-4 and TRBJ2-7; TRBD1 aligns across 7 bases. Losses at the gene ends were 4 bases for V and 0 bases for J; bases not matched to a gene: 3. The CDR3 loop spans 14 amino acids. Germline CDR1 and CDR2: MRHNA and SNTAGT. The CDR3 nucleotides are TGTGCCAGCAGTGTTAAGGGGGCCTCCTACGAGCAGTACTTC. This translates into CASSVKGASYEQYF.

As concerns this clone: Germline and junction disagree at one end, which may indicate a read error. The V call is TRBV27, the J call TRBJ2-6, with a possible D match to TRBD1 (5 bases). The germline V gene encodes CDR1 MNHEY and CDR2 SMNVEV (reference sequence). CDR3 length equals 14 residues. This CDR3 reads CASSLMGGANGLTF. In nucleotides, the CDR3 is TGTGCCAGCAGTTTAATGGGTGGGGCCAACGGCCTGACTTTC. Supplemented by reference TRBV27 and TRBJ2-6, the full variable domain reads EAQVTQNPRYLITVTGKKLTVTCSQNMNHEYMSWYRQDPGLGLRQIYYSMNVEVTDKGDVPEGYKVSRKEKRNFPLILESPSPNQTSLYFCASSLMGGANGLTFGAGSRLTVL.

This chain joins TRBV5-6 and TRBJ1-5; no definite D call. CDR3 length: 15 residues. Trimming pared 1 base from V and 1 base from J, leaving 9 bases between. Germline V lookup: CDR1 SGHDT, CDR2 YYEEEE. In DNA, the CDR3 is TGTGCCAGCAGCTTGTTGTCTCGGAGCAATCAGCCCCAGCATTTT. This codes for CASSLLSRSNQPQHF.

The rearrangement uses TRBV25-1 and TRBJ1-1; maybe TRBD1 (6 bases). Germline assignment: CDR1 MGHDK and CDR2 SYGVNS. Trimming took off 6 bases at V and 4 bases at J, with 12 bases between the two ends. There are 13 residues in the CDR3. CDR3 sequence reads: CASSPLGGTEAFF. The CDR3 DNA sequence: TGTGCCAGCAGCCCATTAGGGGGCACTGAAGCTTTCTTT.

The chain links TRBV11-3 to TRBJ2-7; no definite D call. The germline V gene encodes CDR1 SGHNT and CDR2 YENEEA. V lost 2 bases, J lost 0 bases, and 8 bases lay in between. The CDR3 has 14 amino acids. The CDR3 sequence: CASSLTGSSYEQYF. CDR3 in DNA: TGTGCCAGCAGCTTAACGGGTAGCTCCTACGAGCAGTACTTC.

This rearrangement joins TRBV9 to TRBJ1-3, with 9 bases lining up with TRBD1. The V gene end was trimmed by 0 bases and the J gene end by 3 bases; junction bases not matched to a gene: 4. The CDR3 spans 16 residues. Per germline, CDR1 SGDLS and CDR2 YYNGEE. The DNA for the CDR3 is TGTGCCAGCAGCGTAGATACAGGGGGCGGTGGAAACACCATATATTTT. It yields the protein CASSVDTGGGGNTIYF.

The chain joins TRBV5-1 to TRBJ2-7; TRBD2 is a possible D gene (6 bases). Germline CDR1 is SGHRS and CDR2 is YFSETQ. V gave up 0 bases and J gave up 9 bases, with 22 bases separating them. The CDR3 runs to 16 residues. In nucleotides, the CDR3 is TGCGCCAGCAGCTTGGGACCCCGGGACTCCCCGAAGGCGCAGTACTTC. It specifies CASSLGPRDSPKAQYF.

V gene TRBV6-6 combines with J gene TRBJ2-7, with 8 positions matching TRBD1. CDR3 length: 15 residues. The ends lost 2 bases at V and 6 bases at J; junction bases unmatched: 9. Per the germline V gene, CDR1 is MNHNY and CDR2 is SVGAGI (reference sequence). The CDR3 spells CASSYTGQGGSEQYF. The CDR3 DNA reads TGTGCCAGCAGTTACACCGGACAGGGAGGCTCCGAGCAGTACTTC.

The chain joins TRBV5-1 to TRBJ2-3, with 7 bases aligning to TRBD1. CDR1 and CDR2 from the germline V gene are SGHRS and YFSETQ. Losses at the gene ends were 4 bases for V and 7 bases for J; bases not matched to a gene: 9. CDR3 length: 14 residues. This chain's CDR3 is CASSITGTEYTQYF. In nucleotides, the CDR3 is TGCGCCAGCAGCATAACCGGGACAGAATATACGCAGTATTTT. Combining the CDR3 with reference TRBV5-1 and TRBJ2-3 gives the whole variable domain KAGVTQTPRYLIKTRGQQVTLSCSPISGHRSVSWYQQTPGQGLQFLFEYFSETQRNKGNFPGRFSGRQFSNSRSEMNVSTLELGDSALYLCASSITGTEYTQYFGPGTRLTVL.

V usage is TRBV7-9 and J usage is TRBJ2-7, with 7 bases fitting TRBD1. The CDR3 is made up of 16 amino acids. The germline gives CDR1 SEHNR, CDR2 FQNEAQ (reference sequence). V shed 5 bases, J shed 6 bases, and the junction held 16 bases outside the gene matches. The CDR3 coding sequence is TGTGCCAGCAGCGCACCCCCGGGACAGCGAACCTTCGAGCAGTACTTC. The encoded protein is CASSAPPGQRTFEQYF.

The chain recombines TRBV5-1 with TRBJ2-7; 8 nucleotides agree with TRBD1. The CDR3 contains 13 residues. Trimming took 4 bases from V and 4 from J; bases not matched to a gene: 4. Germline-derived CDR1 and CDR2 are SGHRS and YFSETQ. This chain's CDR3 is CASSKGQEYEQYF. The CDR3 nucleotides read TGCGCCAGCAGCAAGGGACAGGAGTACGAGCAGTACTTC.